The present T cell receptor beta chain was sequenced within a study of OX40 agonist ivuxolimab in advanced cancers. Sequencing used immunoSEQ multiplex PCR; TCRdb keeps in-frame clones, though not all of them. The sample has approximately 15,000 clones; roughly 80% are singletons. This receptor was taken from an adult with an advanced solid tumor such as melanoma, head and neck, liver or kidney cancer. The specimen comprised CD4+ or CD8+ T cells sorted from blood, sampled in a trial of the OX40 agonist ivuxolimab.

This CDR3 is CAISESTATSGNTIYF. CDR3 nucleotide sequence: TGTGCCATCAGTGAGTCAACAGCAACCTCTGGAAACACCATATATTTT. The chain employs TRBV10-3 and TRBJ1-3, with no clear D. Germline V gene data show CDR1 as ENHRY and CDR2 as SYGVKD. This CDR3 comprises 16 residues. The germline V and J ends were trimmed by 0 bases and 0 bases, with 9 bases remaining between them.